This T cell receptor (beta chain) is drawn from a study of T cells in Graves' hyperthyroidism and ophthalmopathy (dated by TCRdb to between 2018 and 2021). A note on the overall study: TCR V-J signatures able to tell the groups apart were searched for in a discovery cohort of more than 90 patients, of whom over 40 had Graves' ophthalmopathy and more than 55 had stable Graves' hyperthyroidism. TCR Vbeta CDR3 sequencing of 135 peripheral blood samples (fewer than 45 ophthalmopathy, some 75 hyperthyroidism and 17 progressor patients) is reported in the paper. In addition, the study compared T-cell repertoires in thyroid tissue and in blood from roughly six Graves' hyperthyroidism patients. For training and testing, the approximately 92 patients in the discovery cohort were randomly divided in a 7:3 ratio. An independent validation cohort of under 20 hyperthyroidism patients and 17 patients who later progressed to ophthalmopathy tested prospective prediction of ophthalmopathy. Once sampling was done, hyperthyroidism patients were given methimazole at a starting dose of 30 mg daily, whereas ophthalmopathy patients were given high-dose intravenous methylprednisolone.

Patients with uncontrolled infections, other autoimmune diseases, pregnancy or lactation were excluded. Diagnoses were established on the basis of clinical symptoms, serum thyroxine and TRAb, thyroid ultrasound, and orbital computed tomography. Total RNA was extracted using Trizol reagent, and RNA quality was assessed on an Agilent 2100 Bioanalyzer. What the research found in general, with its limitations: A 13 V-J signature model separated ophthalmopathy from stable hyperthyroidism, with roughly 88% sensitivity and 81.08% specificity in cross-validation and 80%/75% in testing. Most expanded thyroid clonotypes (frequency above 0.001) were also detected in blood, suggesting blood repertoires may reflect thyroid immune responses. In validation, the model predicted progression to ophthalmopathy a median of roughly 6.2 months before onset, with approximately 68% sensitivity and nearly 75% specificity. No statistical method was used to fix the sample size in advance, and group allocation was not hidden from the investigators.

The TCR beta CDR3 regions were amplified from the RNA transcripts. The first round of RT-PCR for the TCR CDR3 was performed with the HTBI primer set and the Qiagen OneStep RT-PCR kit. Libraries were constructed in a second round of multiplex PCR, after which size selection and purification were performed. Sequencing of the libraries was done on an Illumina HiSeq2000 using paired-end 100 bp reads. The authors' pipeline ran thus. SOAPnuke was used to process the raw data, throwing out any read that contained adapters or uncalled bases, had a mean Phred below 15, or lacked an exact constant-primer or identifier match. High-quality paired reads were merged using COPE v1.2.5, and each unique nucleotide sequence was defined as a clonotype. Clonotypes were aligned to IMGT TRBV, TRBD and TRBJ reference segments using MiTCR v1.1. Analysis was restricted to V-J combinations with a frequency above 0.0001, which covered 98% to 99.2% of repertoires. A TCS score was defined as the ratio of F50 (clonal expansion) to E x V (chaos), with BLOSUM62-based TCRdist applied between CDR3 peptides within each V-J. Welch's t-statistics and random forest reduced around 510 V-J features to roughly 13, which were used in a naive Bayes classifier (R e1071). The Morisita-Horn index was used to measure how similar the thyroid and blood repertoires were. Through fastp at Q25 and MiXCR, TCRdb rebuilt clones from the public reads, retaining in-frame beta chains. Rows are unified per CDR3 protein, each entry keeping the most common DNA and genes. The V and J calls, along with clone size, are taken from TCRdb and not from the paper's own processing. The sample table shows roughly 500,000 distinct CDR3 sequences, and approximately 44% are seen once. Around a fifth of the sample rests with the top ten.

A note on this clonotype: No antigen is known for it. At one end the junction does not follow the germline gene, possibly because of a read error.

The CDR3 numbers 14 residues from cysteine through phenylalanine. Only the CDR3 region is kept as DNA, spanning 42 bases read in frame from base 1. CDR1 and CDR2 are drawn from the germline V gene: SGHDT, YYEEEE. Source material: peripheral blood or thyroid tissue (not recorded which). This clonotype was sampled from an adult woman with Graves' disease, either hyperthyroidism or ophthalmopathy (not recorded which). The V and J genes are TRBV5-6 and TRBJ2-6; the D gene cannot be resolved reliably. The bases read TGTGCCAGCAGCTTGGTTCATGGGGTCAACGTCCTGACTTTC. This translates into CASSLVHGVNVLTF.